This T cell receptor beta chain derives from a study of Ad26.COV2.S vaccination and SARS-CoV-2 variants. General study points: Placebo recipients had lower spike-specific TCR breadth than vaccine recipients.

Concerning this clone itself: Antigen specificity is unknown.

The length of the CDR3 is 13 residues. Trimming removed 5 bases at V and 6 bases at J, with 14 bases between. Germline V CDR1 and CDR2: GTSNPN, SVGIG (reference sequence). Data came from immunoSEQ multiplex PCR; TCRdb stores just in-frame clones and leaves some out. This sample has about 480,000 clones, with roughly 87% found just once. Treatment meaning: roughly 19 received Ad26.COV2.S at low or high dose, single or two shots; about 5 received placebo; per-sample allocation not given. Samples analyzed were those drawn on day 63 after the first vaccine or placebo injection. The study used a vaccine consisting of an Ad26 vector that expressed Wuhan-strain SARS-CoV-2 spike.

This receptor was identified in a person aged 18-60 years who received the Ad26.COV2.S COVID-19 vaccine or a placebo. The chain links TRBV30 to TRBJ1-3; maybe TRBD1 (5 bases). The sequences come from peripheral blood, collected in a trial of Ad26.COV2.S vaccine versus placebo. The CDR3 loop is CAWGPRGENTIYF. CDR3 sequence (DNA): TGTGCCTGGGGGCCTCGAGGGGAAAACACCATATATTTT.